Below, 29 T cell receptor beta chains from the same sample are listed, as sequenced in a study of T cells in localized non-small cell lung cancer. Here immunoSEQ multiplex PCR was the method, and the copy in TCRdb shows in-frame clones only, minus some. The sample has around 1,500 clones, approximately 40% seen once. Here the sequenced sample was lung tumor tissue, taken before any cancer treatment. These receptors were obtained from a woman aged 35 to 70 with stage I lung adenocarcinoma.

This clone was counted between two and nine times. The V call is TRBV2, the J call TRBJ2-7; D possibly uses TRBD1 or TRBD2 (6 bases each). This CDR3 comprises 12 residues. V shed 7 bases and J shed 3 bases, with 10 bases lying between them. Germline CDR1 SNHLY, CDR2 FYNNEI. DNA of the CDR3: TGTGCCAGCAATGGGGGGCTCTACGAGCAGTACTTC. Protein: CASNGGLYEQYF. Supplemented by reference TRBV2 and TRBJ2-7, the full variable domain reads EPEVTQTPSHQVTQMGQEVILRCVPISNHLYFYWYRQILGQKVEFLVSFYNNEISEKSEIFDDQFSVERPDGSNFTLKIRSTKLEDSAMYFCASNGGLYEQYFGPGTRLTVT.

This rearrangement joins TRBV19 to TRBJ1-1; 8 nucleotides align to TRBD1. With V trimmed by 6 bases and J by 5 bases, 8 bases remained unmatched. The germline V gene has CDR1 LNHDA and CDR2 SQIVND (reference sequence). CDR3 length equals 14 residues. The CDR3 sequence is CASRSRGQGTEAFF. DNA of the CDR3: TGTGCCAGTAGGTCCAGGGGGCAGGGAACTGAAGCTTTCTTT.

The rearrangement uses TRBV6-8 and TRBJ1-6, with TRBD1 matching over 7 bases. The CDR3 spans 14 residues. Germline CDR1 MNHGY, CDR2 SAAAGT. J was trimmed by 12 bases and V by 7 bases; bases with no gene match: 12. The CDR3 sequence: CASTSPRTGLPLHF. CDR3 bases: TGTGCCAGCACCTCTCCCCGGACAGGATTACCCCTCCACTTT.

This clone was counted between two and nine times. This chain joins TRBV11-3 and TRBJ2-7; 10 positions agree with TRBD1. V gave up 3 bases and J gave up 4 bases; unmatched junction bases: 3. Germline assignment: CDR1 SGHNT and CDR2 YENEEA. CDR3 length: 14 residues. This CDR3 is CASSLGQGQYEQYF. For the CDR3, the DNA is TGTGCCAGCAGCTTGGGACAGGGGCAATACGAGCAGTACTTC.

The rearrangement joins TRBV12-5 to TRBJ2-2; D might be TRBD1 or TRBD2, each matching 5 bases. The V gene's germline CDR1 is LGHNT and CDR2 FRNRAP. This CDR3 is 12 amino acids long. The germline V and J ends were trimmed by 2 bases and 13 bases, with 11 bases remaining between them. The CDR3 DNA is TGTGCTAGTGGTTTGAGCCGGGACGGGCTGTTTTTT. Translated, it gives CASGLSRDGLFF.

In its sample, this clone ranks as large. This chain uses TRBV12-5 with TRBJ1-1; D is perhaps TRBD1 (6 bases). From germline, CDR1 is LGHNT and CDR2 FRNRAP. This CDR3 is 13 amino acids long. The CDR3 DNA reads as TGTGCCAGTCTACAGGGCTCCAACACTGAAGCTTTCTTT. Amino acid sequence: CASLQGSNTEAFF.

This clone was counted between two and nine times. The CDR3 DNA follows: TGTGCCAGTAGTTCTGGTCCAGGGGGCAATTCACCCCTCCACTTT. It encodes CASSSGPGGNSPLHF. This chain uses TRBV19 with TRBJ1-6; the match to TRBD1 covers 8 bases. The CDR3 has 15 amino acids. V was pared by 5 bases and J by 7 bases, with 7 bases of the junction left unmatched. Per germline, CDR1 LNHDA and CDR2 SQIVND (reference sequence).

This clone was seen only a few times. This sequence joins TRBV7-5 and TRBJ2-3; the table's D call TRBD2 went unverified against the DNA. TRBV7-5 is annotated as a pseudogene. This CDR3 has 16 residues. This CDR3 is CASSATPAREDDTQYF. The CDR3 bases are TGTGCCAGCAGCGCCACCCCGGCCAGGGAGGATGATACGCAGTATTTT.

The V call is TRBV9, the J call TRBJ1-3; 11 bases map to TRBD1. Unmatched junction bases numbered 7, after V lost 2 bases and J lost 0 bases. Germline CDR1 is SGDLS and CDR2 is YYNGEE. This CDR3 comprises 18 residues. This chain's CDR3 is CASSVRTGGPSSGNTIYF. CDR3 sequence (DNA): TGTGCCAGCAGCGTTAGGACAGGGGGCCCAAGCTCTGGAAACACCATATATTTT.

Only a few counts were recorded for this clone. The chain employs TRBV5-1 and TRBJ2-4, with a weak D call TRBD1 (6 bases). Trimming removed 4 bases from V and 1 base from J, with 21 bases in between. The germline CDR1 and CDR2 sequences are SGHRS and YFSETQ. This CDR3 contains 18 residues. The CDR3 loop is CASSQDWQGGVAKNIQYF. The CDR3 nucleotides are TGCGCCAGCAGCCAAGACTGGCAAGGGGGAGTTGCCAAAAACATTCAGTACTTC. Full variable domain (outside the CDR3, taken from reference TRBV5-1 and TRBJ2-4): KAGVTQTPRYLIKTRGQQVTLSCSPISGHRSVSWYQQTPGQGLQFLFEYFSETQRNKGNFPGRFSGRQFSNSRSEMNVSTLELGDSALYLCASSQDWQGGVAKNIQYFGAGTRLSVL.

This clone appeared a few times. The chain recombines TRBV11-3 with TRBJ2-2, with D possibly being TRBD2 (5 bases). This CDR3 comprises 14 residues. V was pared by 2 bases and J by 6 bases, with 10 bases between. Germline V gene data show CDR1 as SGHNT and CDR2 as YENEEA. The CDR3 sequence is CASSLIGIPGELFF. For the CDR3, the DNA is TGTGCCAGCAGCTTAATCGGGATACCCGGGGAGCTGTTTTTT.

By sample fraction, this clone is medium-sized. The chain combines TRBV6-8 with TRBJ2-7; TRBD2 is a possible D gene (6 bases). The V gene's germline CDR1 is MNHGY and CDR2 SAAAGT. The CDR3 extends over 13 amino acids. V shed 8 bases and J shed 2 bases, with 13 bases lying between them. In nucleotides, the CDR3 is TGTGCCAGCCTGGAGGGTCTCCCCTACGAGCAGTACTTC. It yields the protein CASLEGLPYEQYF.

The J gene is TRBJ2-2, the V gene TRBV19, with 8 bases lining up with TRBD1. V shed 8 bases and J 5 bases; nucleotides not matched to a gene: 10. The germline V gene has CDR1 LNHDA and CDR2 SQIVND (reference sequence). The CDR3 extends over 15 amino acids. The CDR3 protein is CASQTQGARTGELFF. The DNA of the CDR3 is TGTGCCAGTCAAACCCAGGGGGCTCGGACCGGGGAGCTGTTTTTT. Full variable domain (remainder filled in from reference TRBV19 and TRBJ2-2): DGGITQSPKYLFRKEGQNVTLSCEQNLNHDAMYWYRQDPGQGLRLIYYSQIVNDFQKGDIAEGYSVSREKKESFPLTVTSAQKNPTAFYLCASQTQGARTGELFFGEGSRLTVL.

A few counts support this clone. The V call is TRBV7-1, the J call TRBJ1-6, with 8 bases matching TRBD1. TRBV7-1 has ORF status, its function being uncertain. The CDR3 loop spans 15 amino acids. The J segment lost 7 bases and the V segment lost 4 bases, leaving 6 bases of the junction unmatched. The CDR3 sequence: CASSLITGGNSPLHF. Written as DNA, the CDR3 is TGTGCCAGCAGCTTAATAACAGGGGGGAATTCACCCCTCCACTTT.

This clone was seen just once. V and J are TRBV29-1 and TRBJ1-5, with D unresolved. With 4 bases removed from V and 4 bases from J, the gap between germline ends came to 8 bases. This CDR3 has 12 residues. Germline CDR1 SQVTM, CDR2 ANQGSEA. CDR3 coding DNA: TGCAGCGTTGGAGGGATTAATCAGCCCCAGCATTTT. It encodes CSVGGINQPQHF.

The V and J genes are TRBV19 and TRBJ1-3; D gene uncertain. Trimming left V 5 bases short and J 0 bases short, with 8 bases between. The germline V gene encodes CDR1 LNHDA and CDR2 SQIVND (reference sequence). The CDR3 loop spans 14 amino acids. CDR3 amino acids: CASSADYSGNTIYF. CDR3 coding DNA: TGTGCCAGTAGTGCAGATTACTCTGGAAACACCATATATTTT.

The J gene is TRBJ2-3, the V gene TRBV30; weak D call: TRBD1 (5 bases). The CDR3 has 17 amino acids. Per germline, CDR1 GTSNPN and CDR2 SVGIG (reference sequence). V was shortened by 4 bases and J by 2 bases, with 22 bases between the two germline ends. The CDR3 nucleotides are TGTGCCTGGAATGGTGGAACAGGCGACCGTTTCACAGATACGCAGTATTTT. The encoded protein is CAWNGGTGDRFTDTQYF. Full variable domain (rest looked up from reference TRBV30 and TRBJ2-3): SQTIHQWPATLVQPVGSPLSLECTVEGTSNPNLYWYRQAAGRGLQLLFYSVGIGQISSEVPQNLSASRPQDRQFILSSKKLLLSDSGFYLCAWNGGTGDRFTDTQYFGPGTRLTVL.

The rearrangement links TRBV15 to TRBJ2-5; possible D gene TRBD2, 6 bases. The CDR3 covers 14 residues. Trimming took off 0 bases at V and 5 bases at J, with 10 bases between the two ends. Germline values: CDR1 LNHNV, CDR2 YYDKDF (reference sequence). CDR3 bases: TGTGCCACCAGCAGAGATCGGGCGGGGGAGACCCAGTACTTC. It codes for CATSRDRAGETQYF.

This clone was seen only a few times. The chain carries TRBV6-8 and TRBJ2-3; TRBD2 matches 11 bases. The germline V gene has CDR1 MNHGY and CDR2 SAAAGT. V was clipped by 4 bases and J by 6 bases; unmatched bases: 6. The CDR3 extends over 15 amino acids. CDR3 in DNA: TGTGCCAGCAGTTTGACCGGGACTAGCGGCGATACGCAGTATTTT. Translated: CASSLTGTSGDTQYF.

J is TRBJ2-2 and V is TRBV6-8; maybe TRBD1 (6 bases). V gave up 7 bases and J gave up 4 bases, with 16 bases separating them. The CDR3 runs to 15 residues. Germline V CDR1 and CDR2: MNHGY, SAAAGT. CDR3: CASITSDRPTGELFF. CDR3 DNA sequence: TGTGCCAGCATCACCTCGGACAGACCCACCGGGGAGCTGTTTTTT.

The V and J genes are TRBV15 and TRBJ2-5; TRBD2 aligns across 13 bases. The germline CDR1 and CDR2 sequences are LNHNV and YYDKDF (reference sequence). CDR3 length equals 16 residues. The V segment lost 5 bases and the J segment 5 bases; nucleotides outside the gene matches: 8. The CDR3 DNA reads as TGTGCCACCAGCGCCCGACTAGCGGGGGGCCCGGAGACCCAGTACTTC. Translated, it gives CATSARLAGGPETQYF.

This clone appeared a few times. The chain employs TRBV19 and TRBJ2-1; D uncertain. The CDR3 has 13 residues. The germline V gene has CDR1 LNHDA and CDR2 SQIVND (reference sequence). V lost 5 bases to trimming and J lost 7 bases, with 12 bases between them. CDR3 region: CASSPSGMNEQFF. CDR3 bases: TGTGCCAGTAGTCCCTCGGGTATGAATGAGCAGTTCTTC.

This clone occurred a few times. V and J are TRBV6-8 and TRBJ1-2, with D unresolved. Trimming left V 2 bases short and J 11 bases short, with 12 bases between. The germline CDR1 and CDR2 sequences are MNHGY and SAAAGT. CDR3 length: 12 amino acids. This CDR3 reads CASSYPSGGYTF. The CDR3 nucleotides are TGTGCCAGCAGTTACCCCTCGGGAGGTTACACCTTC.

The chain links TRBV19 to TRBJ2-7; TRBD1 is a possible D gene (5 bases). In germline, CDR1 is LNHDA, CDR2 SQIVND (reference sequence). The CDR3 length is 18 residues. Trimming removed 6 bases at V and 3 bases at J, with 27 bases between. This CDR3 reads CASSVSGWGRTESYEQYF. In DNA, the CDR3 is TGTGCCAGTAGCGTTTCGGGTTGGGGCCGAACCGAAAGCTACGAGCAGTACTTC. Combining the CDR3 with reference TRBV19 and TRBJ2-7 gives the whole variable domain DGGITQSPKYLFRKEGQNVTLSCEQNLNHDAMYWYRQDPGQGLRLIYYSQIVNDFQKGDIAEGYSVSREKKESFPLTVTSAQKNPTAFYLCASSVSGWGRTESYEQYFGPGTRLTVT.

This rearrangement joins TRBV9 to TRBJ1-2, with D tentatively TRBD1 (5 bases). The CDR3 totals 14 residues. Trimming left V 5 bases short and J 4 bases short, with 15 bases between. The germline V gene encodes CDR1 SGDLS and CDR2 YYNGEE. The CDR3 sequence is CASSPGTLLYGYTF. The CDR3 DNA follows: TGTGCCAGCAGTCCTGGGACCTTGCTCTATGGCTACACCTTC.

V usage is TRBV6-8 and J usage is TRBJ1-2; TRBD1 might be the D (6 bases). This CDR3 is 13 amino acids long. Germline V gives CDR1 MNHGY, CDR2 SAAAGT. V lost 6 bases and J lost 8, with 16 bases in between. CDR3 sequence: CASSPDSSRGYTF. The CDR3 DNA reads TGTGCCAGCAGCCCGGACAGCAGTAGGGGCTACACCTTC.

The rearrangement joins TRBV11-3 to TRBJ2-7; D possibly corresponds to TRBD1 (8 bases). Germline V gene data show CDR1 as SGHNT and CDR2 as YENEEA. CDR3 length equals 17 residues. V was shortened by 5 bases and J by 2 bases, with 22 bases between the two germline ends. The CDR3: CASSPASSGQGTYEQYF. The CDR3 DNA follows: TGTGCCAGCAGCCCCGCTTCTAGCGGACAGGGAACCTACGAGCAGTACTTC.

The V call is TRBV6-8, the J call TRBJ2-1; TRBD1 or TRBD2 may be the D gene (5 bases each). This CDR3 region has 15 residues. Trimming took 5 bases from V and 4 from J, leaving 15 bases between them. Germline V gives CDR1 MNHGY, CDR2 SAAAGT. In nucleotides, the CDR3 is TGTGCCAGCAGTCCGGGGCTTAATGATTACAATGAGCAGTTCTTC. Translation gives CASSPGLNDYNEQFF.

This clone occurred a few times. The chain uses TRBV23-1 and TRBJ2-3; D is undetermined. TRBV23-1 is treated as an ORF (open reading frame) with a function not yet certain. CDR3 length: 14 amino acids. V lost 6 bases, J lost 1 base, and 11 bases lay in between. CDR3 sequence: CASSQDGGTDTQYF. DNA for the CDR3: TGCGCCAGCAGCCAAGATGGGGGCACAGATACGCAGTATTTT.